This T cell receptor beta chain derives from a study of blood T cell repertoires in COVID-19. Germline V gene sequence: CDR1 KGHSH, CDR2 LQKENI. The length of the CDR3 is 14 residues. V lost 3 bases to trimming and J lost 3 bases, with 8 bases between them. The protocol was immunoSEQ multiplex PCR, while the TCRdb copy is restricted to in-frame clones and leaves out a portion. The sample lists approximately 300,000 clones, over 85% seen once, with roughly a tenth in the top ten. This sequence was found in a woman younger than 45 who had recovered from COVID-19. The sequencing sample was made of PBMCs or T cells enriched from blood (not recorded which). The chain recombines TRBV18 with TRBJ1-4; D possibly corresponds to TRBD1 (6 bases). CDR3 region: CASSPGAPNEKLFF. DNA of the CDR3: TGTGCCAGCTCACCGGGGGCACCTAATGAAAAACTGTTTTTT.